A single sample is the source of the 27 T cell receptor beta chains below, sequenced in a study of tumor and adjacent non-tumor tissue in lung cancer. The template was RNA from unsorted bulk tissue. TCRbeta libraries were built with three rounds of nested PCR, modified from ARM-PCR. Via MiXCR, TCRdb re-called the multiplex PCR reads, giving one row per CDR3 protein. The sample consists of about 66,000 distinct CDR3 sequences, around 73% of them appearing once. Material for sequencing was lung tumor tissue. These receptor sequences come from a man in his sixties with non-small cell lung cancer.

Worth noting for this clonotype: One end of the junction does not line up with germline, which may come from a read error. The rearrangement joins TRBV29-1 to TRBJ1-2, with a tentative D call TRBD1 (5 bases). CDR3 length: 12 amino acids. From germline, CDR1 is SQVTM and CDR2 ANQGSEA. CDR3 residues: CSVTETNYSYTF. CDR3 DNA sequence: TGCAGTGTGACAGAAACTAATTATAGCTATACCTTC.

This clonotype was detected once. The junction differs from germline at one of its ends, possibly a read error. The chain joins TRBV29-1 to TRBJ2-7; unclear D gene. This CDR3 is built from 12 residues. The germline V gene has CDR1 SQVTM and CDR2 ANQGSEA. The chain's CDR3 is CSVEDQNYEQYF. Written as DNA, the CDR3 is TGCAGCGTTGAAGATCAGAATTACGAGCAATACTTC.

As for this clonotype: Germline and junction disagree at one end, which may indicate a read error. This chain links TRBV20-1 with TRBJ2-5, with unresolved D. Germline V lookup: CDR1 DFQATT, CDR2 SNEGSKA (reference sequence). The CDR3 extends over 14 amino acids. CDR3 in amino acids: CSVRPALGQETQYF. The DNA of the CDR3 is TGCAGTGTCCGACCGGCCCTTGGCCAAGAGACCCAATACTTC.

On this clonotype itself: The conserved phenylalanine or tryptophan is not found at the CDR3 terminus, so this likely reflects a read error. Here the CDR3 DNA reads TGTGACAGCAGAAACAGCGGGAACGAGCAGTACTAC. It is translated as CDSRNSGNEQYY. The rearrangement joins TRBV12-3 or TRBV12-4 to TRBJ2-7; 7 bases agree with TRBD2. This CDR3 comprises 12 residues.

Note on this clonotype: No conserved phenylalanine or tryptophan is present at the end of the CDR3, so a read error is the likely explanation. The chain carries TRBV25-1 and TRBJ2-7; D is possibly TRBD2 (6 bases). The germline V gene encodes CDR1 MGHDK and CDR2 SYGVNS. This CDR3 has 12 residues. With 6 bases removed from V and 9 bases from J, the gap between germline ends came to 15 bases. CDR3 nucleotides: TGTGCCAGCAGGGGCGGAGGGGACGGGCAGTACCTC. Its translation is CASRGGGDGQYL.

This clonotype was seen ten or more times. V and J are TRBV14 and TRBJ2-3; 9 bases are shared with TRBD1. Trimming cost V 4 bases and J 8 bases; bases outside gene matches: 1. The CDR3 runs to 12 residues. CDR1 and CDR2 (germline): SGHDN, FVKESK. CDR3 sequence reads: CASSPGQGTQYF. The CDR3, as DNA: TGTGCCAGCAGCCCGGGACAGGGTACGCAGTATTTT.

This clonotype showed up many times. The CDR3 does not close with the conserved phenylalanine or tryptophan, likely indicating a read error. The V gene is TRBV29-1, the J gene TRBJ2-7; a weak D match, TRBD2 (7 bases). The CDR3 contains 13 residues. CDR1 and CDR2 from the germline V gene are SQVTM and ANQGSEA. The DNA of the CDR3 is TGCAGAGTTGCCGGGGGGAGGGGGTACGAGCAGTACTTA. Residues: CRVAGGRGYEQYL.

This clonotype was seen a few times. The V gene is TRBV11-3, the J gene TRBJ2-3, with no clear D. CDR3 size: 13 residues. Germline CDR1 SGHNT, CDR2 YENEEA. The CDR3 sequence: CESRLVNKDKKYF. DNA of the CDR3: TGTGAAAGCAGATTAGTCAATAAAGATAAGAAGTATTTT.

Note on this clonotype: This may stem from a read error, because a much larger clone lies one nucleotide away. Here the CDR3 DNA reads TGTGCCGGCAGCTCATCCGGGACTAGCAGCTCCTACAATGAGCAGTTCTTC. The encoded protein is CAGSSSGTSSSYNEQFF. V is TRBV7-6 and J is TRBJ2-1, with 9 bases matching TRBD2. CDR1 SGHVS and CDR2 FNYEAQ come from the germline V gene. The CDR3 is made up of 17 amino acids.

The chain is built from TRBV30 and TRBJ2-7; D gene unclear. CDR1 and CDR2 from the germline V gene are GTSNPN and SVGIG (reference sequence). There are 15 residues in the CDR3. V was pared by 0 bases and J by 8 bases, with 20 bases between. CDR3 DNA: TGTGCCTGGAGTGTATCAACATTTGGGTGGTACAAGCAGTACTTC. Translation gives CAWSVSTFGWYKQYF.

Note on this clonotype: The junction and the germline gene differ at one end; a read error may be behind it. The chain combines TRBV29-1 with TRBJ2-3; tentatively, D is TRBD1 (5 bases). CDR1 and CDR2 (germline): SQVTM, ANQGSEA. The CDR3 has 12 amino acids. The CDR3 reads CSALDILVTQCF. The CDR3 DNA reads TGCAGCGCTCTGGACATATTGGTCACGCAGTGTTTT.

V usage is TRBV6-5 and J usage is TRBJ2-6; D unresolved. Germline values: CDR1 MNHEY, CDR2 SVGAGI. This CDR3 has 16 amino acids. Trimming took off 0 bases at V and 8 bases at J, with 14 bases between the two ends. CDR3 amino acids: CASSYSLGSRTNVLTF. For the CDR3, the DNA is TGTGCCAGCAGTTACTCCCTAGGCTCTAGGACCAACGTCCTGACTTTC.

The chain couples TRBV11-2 to TRBJ2-6; 8 nucleotides align to TRBD1. This CDR3 is built from 21 residues. Per the germline V gene, CDR1 is SGHAT and CDR2 is FQNNGV. V was clipped by 5 bases and J by 0 bases; unmatched bases: 18. DNA of the CDR3: TGTGCCAGCAGCATGGGGGGAGACAGGGGCATTTCCCTCTCTGGGGCCAACGTCCTGACTTTC. Amino acid sequence: CASSMGGDRGISLSGANVLTF.

V is TRBV28 and J is TRBJ2-1; the D is unclear. V shed 6 bases and J shed 2 bases, with 20 bases lying between them. The CDR3 loop spans 17 amino acids. The germline V gene has CDR1 MDHEN and CDR2 SYDVKM. CDR3 coding DNA: TGTGCCAGCAGATTCACCATCGTTCTAACGGCCTACAATGAGCAGTTCTTC. Residues: CASRFTIVLTAYNEQFF.

The genes are TRBV18 and TRBJ2-6; TRBD2 aligns across 10 bases. The CDR3 spans 22 residues. The V gene's germline CDR1 is KGHSH and CDR2 LQKENI. The trim removed 3 bases at V and 0 bases at J, leaving 17 bases unmatched. The CDR3 region has the DNA TGTGCCAGCTCACCGGAGAGGATCGGGACTAGCGACCCATTCTCTGGGGCCAACGTCCTGACTTTC. Translating it yields CASSPERIGTSDPFSGANVLTF. The full variable domain, its missing parts supplied by reference TRBV18 and TRBJ2-6, is NAGVMQNPRHLVRRRGQEARLRCSPMKGHSHVYWYRQLPEEGLKFMVYLQKENIIDESGMPKERFSAEFPKEGPSILRIQQVVRGDSAAYFCASSPERIGTSDPFSGANVLTFGAGSRLTVL.

This rearrangement joins TRBV11-2 to TRBJ2-1; TRBD2 aligns across 10 bases. V gave up 5 bases and J gave up 8 bases; unmatched junction bases: 9. The germline V gene has CDR1 SGHAT and CDR2 FQNNGV. This CDR3 region has 15 residues. CDR3 nucleotide sequence: TGTGCCAGCAGCATTACTAGCGGGAATAACGATGAGCAGTTCTTC. Its protein product is CASSITSGNNDEQFF.

Remarks on this clonotype: The junction departs from germline at one end; a sequencing error may be responsible. The chain joins TRBV5-1 to TRBJ2-1, with D perhaps TRBD1 or TRBD2 (6 bases each). CDR3 length equals 15 residues. Germline CDR1 reads SGHRS; CDR2 reads YFSETQ. CDR3 DNA sequence: TGCGCCAGCAACTTGGACTACGGGACAAGTCTTGAGCGGTTCTTC. It is translated as CASNLDYGTSLERFF.

This clonotype came up once. A junction boundary mismatches the germline segment, possibly from a read error. The chain recombines TRBV28 with TRBJ2-7, with TRBD2 matching over 11 bases. The CDR3 has 14 residues. Per the germline V gene, CDR1 is MDHEN and CDR2 is SYDVKM. This CDR3 is CVSTWGLAAHEQYF. The DNA of the CDR3 is TGTGTCAGCACATGGGGACTAGCGGCCCACGAGCAGTACTTC.

Concerning this clonotype: A junction boundary mismatches the germline segment, possibly from a read error. The genes are TRBV28 and TRBJ1-5, with D hard to call. The CDR3 has 15 amino acids. From germline, CDR1 is MDHEN and CDR2 SYDVKM. CDR3 loop: CASRKSGSPNQPQNF. The CDR3 nucleotides read TGTGCCAGCAGAAAATCTGGCAGTCCTAATCAGCCCCAGAATTTT.

The V and J genes are TRBV20-1 and TRBJ2-7; the D gene is possibly TRBD1 (6 bases). The CDR3 is made up of 15 amino acids. Trimming took off 5 bases at V and 6 bases at J, with 23 bases between the two ends. Germline lookup yields CDR1 DFQATT and CDR2 SNEGSKA (reference sequence). The CDR3 DNA reads as TGCAGTGCTGATATTACAGAGGGACACAGACTCGAGCAGTACTTC. It yields the protein CSADITEGHRLEQYF.

Regarding this clonotype: The germline gene is not matched at one end of the junction; a read error may be the cause. The chain joins TRBV20-1 to TRBJ1-1; D is uncertain. CDR1 and CDR2 from the germline V gene are DFQATT and SNEGSKA (reference sequence). The length of the CDR3 is 12 residues. The CDR3: CSALSSGSEAFF. The CDR3 coding sequence is TGCAGTGCCCTCTCTAGTGGGTCTGAGGCTTTCTTT.

Details on this clonotype: Here the CDR3 omits its conserved ending phenylalanine or tryptophan, so a read error is the likely source. V is TRBV10-3 and J is TRBJ2-5; TRBD2 aligns across 9 bases. The V segment lost 10 bases and the J segment 2 bases; nucleotides outside the gene matches: 5. The CDR3 is made up of 13 amino acids. CDR1 is ENHRY and CDR2 is SYGVKD in the germline V gene. The CDR3 region is CATGTSTQETQYS. CDR3 in DNA: TGTGCCACCGGGACTAGCACTCAAGAGACCCAGTACTCC.

With respect to this clonotype: The CDR3 carries no conserved terminal phenylalanine or tryptophan, so it likely arises from a read error. The limits of the CDR3 on the DNA are not certain, so only TCRdb's listed CDR3 is given. The V gene is TRBV29-1, the J gene TRBJ2-3; the table gives TRBD1 as D, unverified against the DNA. Germline V gene data show CDR1 as SQVTM and CDR2 as ANQGSEA. The CDR3 extends over 11 residues, inclusive of both ends. The CDR3 loop is CSVGDGGTQYT.

About this clonotype itself: The junction does not match germline at one end; this may be a read error. The chain combines TRBV11-3 with TRBJ2-3, with D hard to call. The CDR3 runs to 13 residues. Germline loops: CDR1 SGHNT, CDR2 YENEEA. The CDR3 region is CSNSLVPQDTEYF. In DNA, the CDR3 is TGTTCCAACAGCTTAGTCCCCCAAGATACGGAGTATTTT. The complete variable domain, with remaining parts taken from reference TRBV11-3 and TRBJ2-3, reads EAGVVQSPRYKIIEKKQPVAFWCNPISGHNTLYWYLQNLGQGPELLIRYENEEAVDDSQLPKDRFSAERLKGVDSTLKIQPAELGDSAVYLCSNSLVPQDTEYFGPGTRLTVL.

Here the CDR3 DNA reads TGCGGGTGTGGGACAGCAGCACAAGAGACCCAGTACTTC. Translating gives CGCGTAAQETQYF. The chain links TRBV29-1 to TRBJ2-5; TRBD1 aligns across 7 bases. CDR3 size: 13 residues. Germline CDR1 and CDR2: SQVTM and ANQGSEA.

Turning to this clonotype: At one end, the junction sequence differs from germline, possibly due to a read error. The chain couples TRBV20-1 to TRBJ2-3, with 8 bases lining up with TRBD2. Germline assignment: CDR1 DFQATT and CDR2 SNEGSKA (reference sequence). The CDR3 runs 16 residues. CDR3 protein: CSSTPPPSGGTDTQYF. DNA for the CDR3: TGCAGTTCTACACCCCCGCCCAGCGGGGGCACAGATACGCAATATTTT.

In its sample, this clonotype was seen once. A much larger clone sits a single nucleotide away, making a read error possible. No conserved phenylalanine or tryptophan ends this CDR3, so it is likely a read error. This chain joins TRBV10-3 and TRBJ2-7, with 8 bases matching TRBD1. J lost 2 bases, V lost 8 bases, and 14 bases had no gene match. The CDR3 has 16 amino acids. Germline values: CDR1 ENHRY, CDR2 SYGVKD. Written as DNA, the CDR3 is TGTGCCATCCGCGAACCCGGGACAGGTTCAACCTACGAGCAGTACCTC. It translates to CAIREPGTGSTYEQYL.